The rows below give T cell receptor beta chains drawn from one sample of a study of T cell responses to AZD1222 COVID-19 vaccine. The data were produced by immunoSEQ multiplex PCR, yet TCRdb's version contains in-frame clones alone and is incomplete. The profile shows tens of thousands of clones, approximately 90% of them singletons. The sample was peripheral blood, taken 28 days after the second dose of the MenACWY control vaccine. These receptors were obtained from an adult who received the MenACWY meningococcal vaccine as a control. CDR3s include the opening cysteine and the closing phenylalanine or tryptophan. Each record gives: D gene, V gene, J gene, clone size, CDR3 protein, CDR3 DNA. D genes are given only for firm matches. Clone sizes are given selectively: once, few, many, or a class where the clone is expanded.

TRBD2	TRBV27	TRBJ2-7	-	CASSPQFGRLSSYEQYF	TGTGCCAGCAGTCCCCAATTCGGGAGGCTAAGCTCCTACGAGCAGTACTTC
TRBD1	TRBV10-3	TRBJ2-5	-	CAISRQGVGETQYF	TGTGCCATCAGCAGACAGGGGGTAGGGGAGACCCAGTACTTC
-	TRBV5-5	TRBJ1-4	-	CASSKDVGAVANEKLFF	TGTGCCAGCAGCAAGGACGTTGGGGCGGTGGCTAATGAAAAACTGTTTTTT
-	TRBV27	TRBJ2-2	-	CASSTGTRNTGELFF	TGTGCCAGCAGTACGGGGACAAGGAACACCGGGGAGCTGTTTTTT
-	TRBV28	TRBJ1-2	once	CASSGGRRDGYTF	TGTGCCAGCAGTGGGGGGCGACGAGATGGCTACACCTTC
-	TRBV11-2	TRBJ1-5	-	CASSRAGDQPQHF	TGTGCCAGCAGCAGAGCGGGGGATCAGCCCCAGCATTTT
-	TRBV6-5	TRBJ2-7	-	CATERRYEQYF	TGTGCCACCGAGCGGAGATACGAGCAGTACTTC
-	TRBV5-1	TRBJ1-2	-	CASSSGRGGYTF	TGCGCCAGCAGCTCCGGCCGGGGTGGCTACACCTTC
TRBD1	TRBV10-2	TRBJ2-1	once	CASSPTDRAYNEQFF	TGCGCCAGCAGTCCTACGGACAGGGCCTACAATGAGCAGTTCTTC
TRBD2	TRBV19	TRBJ2-1	-	CASSAQGTSLVNEQFF	TGTGCCAGTAGTGCACAGGGGACTAGCTTAGTCAATGAGCAGTTCTTC
-	TRBV11-2	TRBJ1-1	once	CASSLWGNTEAFF	TGTGCCAGCAGCTTATGGGGGAACACTGAAGCTTTCTTT
-	TRBV5-1	TRBJ1-6	once	CASSLEGARGSPLHF	TGCGCCAGCAGCTTGGAAGGGGCCCGGGGTTCACCCCTCCACTTT
-	TRBV28	TRBJ1-5	-	CASSFSNQPQHF	TGTGCCAGCAGTTTTAGCAATCAGCCCCAGCATTTT
TRBD1	TRBV19	TRBJ1-1	once	CASRQRQGVNTEAFF	TGTGCCAGTAGACAAAGACAGGGGGTGAACACTGAAGCTTTCTTT
-	TRBV15	TRBJ1-1	-	CATSTDRSTEAFF	TGTGCCACCAGCACAGACAGGTCCACTGAAGCTTTCTTT
TRBD2	TRBV15	TRBJ2-3	-	CATSTSGRDWGTDTQYF	TGTGCCACGTCGACTAGCGGGAGGGACTGGGGCACAGATACGCAGTATTTT
TRBD2	TRBV14	TRBJ2-3	-	CASSQEGPLAGAFGSTDTQYF	TGTGCCAGCAGCCAAGAGGGGCCACTAGCGGGAGCTTTCGGGAGCACAGATACGCAGTATTTT